The sequence of this TCR beta chain was determined in a study of radiation and T cells in renal cell carcinoma. This clone appeared a few times. This CDR3 contains 15 residues. In germline, CDR1 is SGHRS, CDR2 YFSETQ. Trimming left V 5 bases short and J 0 bases short, with 12 bases between. Some clones are missing from TCRdb's copy, which holds only in-frame ones; the method was immunoSEQ multiplex PCR. Of about 91,000 clones listed, roughly four fifths are singletons. Time point defined: baseline pretreatment blood. Stated treatment: 15 Gy SBRT to primary tumor, nephrectomy 4 weeks later. The patient's renal cell carcinoma had clear cell pathology.

This clonotype was obtained from a man in his 60s with renal cell carcinoma. Source: blood, taken from a patient whose treatment included radiotherapy and nephrectomy. This rearrangement joins TRBV5-1 to TRBJ1-5, with D possibly being TRBD1 (5 bases). As DNA, the CDR3 is TGCGCCAGCAGGTCCGGGACGGATAGCAATCAGCCCCAGCATTTT. It codes for CASRSGTDSNQPQHF.